The 26 T cell receptor beta chains below were found in one sample sequenced in a study of metastatic and nonmetastatic thyroid tumors. Thyroid surgery took place with no prior treatment in any patient. TCRdb reprocessed the PCR reads using MiXCR. The sample holds some 31,000 clones, about a sixth seen once. Sequencing was done on a sample of blood. Source of these receptors: a female donor with papillary thyroid cancer or a benign thyroid nodule (not recorded which). Some clones in this sample may be carry-over from other donors' samples.

This clone was detected many times. The chain uses TRBV19 and TRBJ2-7; 9 bases fit TRBD2. Germline V gene data show CDR1 as LNHDA and CDR2 as SQIVND (reference sequence). The CDR3 spans 15 residues. Trimming removed 5 bases from V and 3 bases from J; junction bases left unmatched: 8. CDR3 sequence: CASSAQTSGVYEQYF. Here the CDR3 DNA reads TGTGCCAGTAGTGCCCAGACTAGCGGCGTCTACGAGCAGTACTTC.

This clone was recorded at least ten times. The chain combines TRBV4-3 with TRBJ2-3; D gene uncertain. The V end lost 0 bases, the J end lost 0 bases, and 7 bases lay between the germline ends. Germline V gene sequence: CDR1 LGHNA, CDR2 YSLEER. The CDR3 runs 15 residues. CDR3 region: CASSQDEASTDTQYF. The CDR3 nucleotides read TGCGCCAGCAGCCAAGATGAGGCCAGCACAGATACGCAGTATTTT.

This clone turned up a few times. The chain combines TRBV6-1 with TRBJ2-7, with 9 bases lining up with TRBD1. In germline, CDR1 is MNHNS, CDR2 SASEGT. After removal of 6 bases from V and 4 bases from J, the junction contained 10 bases not matched to a gene. The CDR3 length is 15 residues. CDR3 sequence (DNA): TGTGCCAGCAGCGAACAGGGGGCACCGAATTACGAGCAGTACTTC. It yields the protein CASSEQGAPNYEQYF.

Ten or more counts support this clone. V gene TRBV11-2 combines with J gene TRBJ1-1; D might be TRBD1 (6 bases). The CDR3 is made up of 15 amino acids. V lost 5 bases, J lost 1 base, and 14 bases lay in between. Germline-derived CDR1 and CDR2 are SGHAT and FQNNGV. The CDR3 DNA sequence: TGTGCCAGCAGCCCCCGGACAGCAACGAACACTGAAGCTTTCTTT. As protein: CASSPRTATNTEAFF. Looking up the rest from reference TRBV11-2 and TRBJ1-1 gives the full variable domain: EAGVAQSPRYKIIEKRQSVAFWCNPISGHATLYWYQQILGQGPKLLIQFQNNGVVDDSQLPKDRFSAERLKGVDSTLKIQPAKLEDSAVYLCASSPRTATNTEAFFGQGTRLTVV.

This clone was recorded a few times. The chain uses TRBV6-1 and TRBJ2-1; TRBD1 matches at 7 bases. This CDR3 spans 13 amino acids. With 6 bases clipped from V and 4 bases from J, the junction kept 3 bases outside the gene matches. Germline V gives CDR1 MNHNS, CDR2 SASEGT. The CDR3 DNA is TGTGCCAGCAGGAGGGGACAGTACAATGAGCAGTTCTTC. Encoded protein: CASRRGQYNEQFF.

This clone was detected many times. The sample has other DNA sequences that encode this CDR3 too. V gene TRBV18 combines with J gene TRBJ1-5, with TRBD1 identical over 8 bases. CDR1 and CDR2 from the germline V gene are KGHSH and LQKENI. The CDR3 length is 14 residues. V shed 5 bases, J shed 6 bases, and the junction held 6 bases outside the gene matches. The CDR3 spells CASSRTGRAQPQHF. DNA of the CDR3: TGTGCCAGCTCAAGGACAGGGCGAGCTCAGCCCCAGCATTTT.

V gene TRBV6-2 or TRBV6-3 combines with J gene TRBJ2-7; D possibly corresponds to TRBD1 (6 bases). Per germline, CDR1 MNHEY and CDR2 SVGEGT. The V gene lost 5 bases and the J gene lost 1 base, with 12 bases spanning the gap. The CDR3 length is 14 residues. The CDR3 sequence is CASSAGARSYEQYF. In nucleotides, the CDR3 is TGTGCCAGCAGTGCAGGGGCCCGTTCCTACGAGCAGTACTTC.

The chain recombines TRBV20-1 with TRBJ2-3; TRBD2 might be the D (6 bases). The germline V gene encodes CDR1 DFQATT and CDR2 SNEGSKA (reference sequence). The CDR3 is 14 amino acids. Deletions cut 3 bases from V and 4 bases from J, with 14 bases between. In DNA, the CDR3 is TGCAGTGCTAGTATTATGGGGAGGTCAGATACGCAGTATTTT. This encodes CSASIMGRSDTQYF.

A remark on this clone: One end of the junction is discordant with germline, which a read error may explain. The chain combines TRBV24-1 with TRBJ2-1, with D perhaps TRBD1 (6 bases). Germline V lookup: CDR1 KGHDR, CDR2 SFDVKD. The CDR3 extends over 17 amino acids. CDR3 bases: TGTGCCACCAGTGATCAGGGGACCTCGGGCTCCTACAATGAGAAGTTCTTC. This gives the protein CATSDQGTSGSYNEKFF.

This clone was observed many times. V is TRBV19 and J is TRBJ2-1; 9 bases match TRBD2. Germline V gene data show CDR1 as LNHDA and CDR2 as SQIVND (reference sequence). The CDR3 contains 16 residues. V trimming: 2 bases; J trimming: 5 bases; junction bases outside the gene matches: 7. DNA of the CDR3: TGTGCCAGTAGTATATTTGGCGGGAGGGCCAACAATGAGCAGTTCTTC. Translation: CASSIFGGRANNEQFF.

V is TRBV11-3 and J is TRBJ2-7; TRBD2 is a possible D gene (5 bases). Trimming pared 1 base from V and 5 bases from J, leaving 12 bases between. CDR1 and CDR2 from the germline V gene are SGHNT and YENEEA. The CDR3 is made up of 14 amino acids. The DNA of the CDR3 is TGTGCCAGCAGCTTAGGAGGGAATCAAGACGAGCAGTACTTC. This codes for CASSLGGNQDEQYF.

The V and J genes are TRBV28 and TRBJ2-1; D possibly matches TRBD1 or TRBD2 (7 bases each). CDR1 MDHEN and CDR2 SYDVKM come from the germline V gene. CDR3 length: 15 amino acids. V lost 3 bases, J lost 15 bases, and 24 bases lay in between. The CDR3 bases are TGTGCCAGCAGTTTGGGGGGGGGGACAGCGTGGGCTCGGTTCTTC. It specifies CASSLGGGTAWARFF.

This clone was counted between two and nine times. The rearrangement links TRBV6-2 or TRBV6-3 to TRBJ2-7; the D gene is possibly TRBD1 (5 bases). The CDR3 spans 13 residues. Trimming pared 2 bases from V and 5 bases from J, leaving 10 bases between. CDR1 and CDR2 from the germline V gene are MNHEY and SVGEGT. The CDR3 spells CASSYQGWDEQYF. The CDR3, as DNA: TGTGCCAGCAGTTACCAGGGATGGGACGAGCAGTACTTC.

This clone was counted many times. The V gene is TRBV2, the J gene TRBJ1-2; D is unresolved. V lost 2 bases and J 4 bases, leaving 11 bases between the germline ends. The germline V gene has CDR1 SNHLY and CDR2 FYNNEI. This CDR3 is 14 amino acids long. As DNA, the CDR3 is TGTGCCAGCAGTGAACGCCGCCAACCCTATGGCTACACCTTC. This translates into CASSERRQPYGYTF.

This clone showed up just a few times. The chain uses TRBV5-6 and TRBJ2-3; D not certain. The ends were cut back, 0 bases at V and 1 base at J, with 12 bases in the middle. This CDR3 comprises 16 residues. Germline CDR1 reads SGHDT; CDR2 reads YYEEEE. CDR3 loop: CASSLVSQLGTDTQYF. CDR3 in DNA: TGTGCCAGCAGCTTGGTTTCCCAGCTGGGCACAGATACGCAGTATTTT.

This clone has a count of ten or more. This may be a read error: a much more frequent sequence differs by one nucleotide. The V call is TRBV5-1, the J call TRBJ2-7, with D possibly matching TRBD2 (6 bases). Looked up from germline, CDR1 is SGHRS and CDR2 is YFSETQ. V dropped 4 bases and J dropped 0 bases, with 17 bases sitting between them. The CDR3 loop spans 16 amino acids. CDR3 DNA sequence: TGCGCCAGCAGCCCGCTCGACACCGGGGGCTCCTACGAGCAGTACTTC. As protein: CASSPLDTGGSYEQYF.

This clone was seen many times. This chain links TRBV7-2 with TRBJ2-7; D call uncertain. V lost 4 bases to trimming and J lost 2 bases, with 12 bases between them. The CDR3 has 14 residues. CDR1 is SGHTA, CDR2 FQGNSA, per germline. CDR3: CASSYGRLAYEQYF. The CDR3 DNA follows: TGTGCCAGCAGCTACGGACGGCTAGCCTACGAGCAGTACTTC.

This clone was picked up one time. V gene TRBV4-2 combines with J gene TRBJ2-3, with unresolved D. Per germline, CDR1 LGHNA and CDR2 YNFKEQ. The ends were cut back, 0 bases at V and 1 base at J, with 14 bases in the middle. The CDR3 length is 17 residues. The CDR3 reads CASSQEMGRRGTDTQYF. The DNA for the CDR3 is TGTGCCAGCAGCCAAGAGATGGGCCGGAGAGGCACAGATACGCAGTATTTT.

This clone was seen ten or more times. Other DNA variants within this sample encode the same CDR3. The chain employs TRBV5-1 and TRBJ2-3; D might be TRBD1 or TRBD2, each matching 6 bases. The CDR3 runs 16 residues. Trimming pared 0 bases from V and 4 bases from J, leaving 15 bases between. Germline V gives CDR1 SGHRS, CDR2 YFSETQ. The CDR3 here is CASSLVSGAPADTQYF. The CDR3, as DNA: TGCGCCAGCAGCTTGGTCTCGGGGGCGCCGGCAGATACGCAGTATTTT.

This clone was seen many times. The chain has TRBV29-1 and TRBJ2-3; D remains unclear. The CDR3 extends over 13 amino acids. Germline CDR1 and CDR2: SQVTM and ANQGSEA. V gave up 3 bases and J gave up 1 base, with 8 bases separating them. In DNA, the CDR3 is TGCAGCGTTGAGCTGCCCCGCACAGATACGCAGTATTTT. Encoded protein: CSVELPRTDTQYF.

This clone was picked up a small number of times. Other nucleotide sequences from this sample produce the same CDR3. This chain uses TRBV12-3 or TRBV12-4 with TRBJ2-1; D perhaps matches TRBD2 (6 bases). This CDR3 region has 13 residues. Trimming took 5 bases from V and 8 from J, leaving 13 bases between them. The CDR3 DNA reads as TGTGCCAGCAGTCTAAATACGGGAGATGAGCAGTTCTTC. It specifies CASSLNTGDEQFF.

The table lists this clone with many counts. The chain is built from TRBV9 and TRBJ2-1, with TRBD2 matching 8 bases. The CDR3 has 14 residues. CDR1 is SGDLS, CDR2 YYNGEE, per germline. The V and J ends lost 3 bases and 2 bases, in that order; junction bases with no gene match: 1. The CDR3 region has the DNA TGTGCCAGCAGCGCAGCGGGGGCCTACAATGAGCAGTTCTTC. It yields the protein CASSAAGAYNEQFF.

This clone was counted many times. V gene TRBV7-2 combines with J gene TRBJ2-3; 9 positions agree with TRBD2. The CDR3 covers 16 residues. After removal of 1 base from V and 0 bases from J, the junction contained 2 bases not matched to a gene. Germline V gives CDR1 SGHTA, CDR2 FQGNSA. CDR3 amino acids: CASSLGAGGSTDTQYF. The CDR3 DNA reads TGTGCCAGCAGCTTAGGTGCGGGAGGGAGCACAGATACGCAGTATTTT.

The rearrangement uses TRBV20-1 and TRBJ2-5; TRBD2 aligns across 10 bases. Near its end, the DNA agrees better with TRBJ2-1, so the J call may be wrong. The CDR3 spans 16 residues. Germline loops: CDR1 DFQATT, CDR2 SNEGSKA (reference sequence). The CDR3 DNA reads TGCAGTGAGAGAACTAGCGGGGCCTCGCTAGGCAATGAGCAGTTCTTC. It specifies CSERTSGASLGNEQFF.

This clone was recorded at least ten times. This chain joins TRBV29-1 and TRBJ1-2; TRBD1 matches 10 bases. V shed 4 bases and J 3 bases; nucleotides not matched to a gene: 2. There are 13 residues in the CDR3. CDR1 SQVTM and CDR2 ANQGSEA come from the germline V gene. The CDR3 DNA reads TGCAGCGTTGGACAGGGGGCGGACTATGGCTACACCTTC. Its translation is CSVGQGADYGYTF. The entire variable domain, with the rest obtained from reference TRBV29-1 and TRBJ1-2, is as follows: SAVISQKPSRDICQRGTSLTIQCQVDSQVTMMFWYRQQPGQSLTLIATANQGSEATYESGFVIDKFPISRPNLTFSTLTVSNMSPEDSSIYLCSVGQGADYGYTFGSGTRLTVV.

This clone was counted at least ten times. This chain links TRBV5-4 with TRBJ2-5, with 8 bases matching TRBD2. CDR1 is SGHNT and CDR2 is YYREEE in the germline V gene (reference sequence). The CDR3 totals 16 residues. The V and J ends lost 1 base and 5 bases, in that order; junction bases with no gene match: 10. The CDR3 coding sequence is TGTGCCAGCAGCTTGATGGTGTCGGGAGGGCTTGAGACCCAGTACTTC. Encoded protein: CASSLMVSGGLETQYF.